A selection of T cell receptor beta chains follows, all from one sample in a study of regulatory and conventional T cells in RAG deficiency. TCRdb's table, derived via immunoSEQ multiplex PCR, lists solely in-frame clones and lacks some. This table holds 34,000 or so clones, 60% to 85% found once. These data are also associated with another study on regulatory T cells.

The sequencing sample was made of CD4+ effector T cells sorted from blood. Receptors were obtained from a human donor in good health. The CDR3 runs from the conserved cysteine through the conserved F or W. A D gene is named only where the DNA matches it firmly. Part of the rows lack a size; the others show once, few, many or a class for expanded clones.

size	D	J	V	CDR3	DNA
.	TRBD2	TRBJ2-1	TRBV7-3	CASSLRTSAVTNEQFF	TGTGCCAGCAGCTTGCGTACTAGCGCGGTGACGAATGAGCAGTTCTTC
.	.	TRBJ1-3	TRBV5-4	CASSFPGQGENTIYF	TGTGCCAGCAGCTTCCCCGGGCAGGGCGAAAACACCATATATTTT
.	TRBD1	TRBJ1-4	TRBV7-9	CASSPGQLNEKLFF	TGTGCCAGCAGCCCGGGACAGCTTAATGAAAAACTGTTTTTT
.	TRBD1	TRBJ1-2	TRBV6-6	CASSLQGDYGYTF	TGTGCCAGCAGCCTCCAGGGGGACTATGGCTACACCTTC
.	.	TRBJ2-5	TRBV5-4	CASSLQLRARAQETQYF	TGTGCCAGCAGCTTGCAACTCCGGGCCCGAGCCCAAGAGACCCAGTACTTC
.	TRBD1	TRBJ1-2	TRBV9	CASSSVQGAVGYTF	TGTGCCAGCAGCTCCGTACAGGGGGCAGTTGGCTACACCTTC
.	.	TRBJ2-2	TRBV5-1	CASSSRRSNTGELFF	TGCGCCAGCAGCTCGCGACGGTCGAACACCGGGGAGCTGTTTTTT
.	.	TRBJ2-3	TRBV9	CASSARPNTDTQYF	TGTGCCAGCAGCGCAAGACCGAACACGGATACGCAGTATTTT
.	.	TRBJ1-1	TRBV18	CASSPMVVNTEAFF	TGTGCCAGCTCACCGATGGTTGTGAACACTGAAGCTTTCTTT
once	.	TRBJ2-6	TRBV18	CASSPGGGANVLTF	TGTGCCAGCTCACCAGGCGGGGGGGCCAACGTCCTGACTTTC
.	TRBD2	TRBJ2-2	TRBV28	CAAGGTGTGELFF	TGTGCCGCGGGAGGGACGGGCACCGGGGAGCTGTTTTTT
.	TRBD2	TRBJ2-3	TRBV7-9	CASSPAGLAAAASTDTQYF	TGTGCCAGCAGCCCGGCGGGGCTAGCGGCCGCCGCTAGCACAGATACGCAGTATTTT
.	.	TRBJ1-1	TRBV30	CAWSVVYGANTEAFF	TGTGCCTGGAGTGTTGTGTACGGGGCGAACACTGAAGCTTTCTTT
.	.	TRBJ2-7	TRBV5-4	CASSLDVGLGYEQYF	TGTGCCAGCAGCTTGGATGTAGGGTTGGGGTACGAGCAGTACTTC
.	.	TRBJ1-2	TRBV5-1	CASSPRSGGSYGYTF	TGCGCCAGCAGCCCTAGATCCGGTGGAAGTTATGGCTACACCTTC
.	TRBD1	TRBJ2-5	TRBV10-3	CATQGQGEETQYF	TGTGCCACCCAGGGACAGGGGGAAGAGACCCAGTACTTC
.	TRBD1	TRBJ1-4	TRBV4-2	CASSQDPAGTGVWEKLFF	TGTGCCAGCAGCCAAGACCCCGCCGGGACAGGGGTATGGGAAAAACTGTTTTTT
.	.	TRBJ2-5	TRBV7-3	CASSLTGWQGETQYF	TGTGCCAGCAGCTTAACAGGGTGGCAGGGAGAGACCCAGTACTTC
few	.	TRBJ1-5	TRBV21-1	CASSHPGAQHF	TGTGCCAGCAGCCACCCGGGGGCCCAGCATTTT
.	.	TRBJ2-3	TRBV2	CATLLDGTASDTQYF	TGTGCCACCCTACTCGACGGGACTGCCTCAGATACGCAGTATTTT
.	TRBD1	TRBJ1-4	TRBV5-6	CASSSRRQGGTNEKLFF	TGTGCCAGCAGCTCGCGCCGACAGGGGGGGACTAATGAAAAACTGTTTTTT
.	TRBD2	TRBJ2-5	TRBV6-5	CASSGLAGGQETQYF	TGTGCCAGCAGTGGGCTCGCGGGGGGGCAAGAGACCCAGTACTTC
.	.	TRBJ1-4	TRBV29-1	CSVEDLGSEKLFF	TGCAGCGTTGAAGATCTGGGATCAGAAAAACTGTTTTTT
.	.	TRBJ1-1	TRBV19	CASSMGGTVHTEAFF	TGTGCCAGTAGTATGGGAGGGACGGTACACACTGAAGCTTTCTTT
.	.	TRBJ1-6	TRBV6-6	CASSPSGAGSPLHF	TGTGCCAGCAGCCCATCAGGGGCAGGTTCACCCCTCCACTTT
.	TRBD2	TRBJ2-2	TRBV7-9	CASSLYPQRGNTGELFF	TGTGCCAGCAGCTTATACCCACAGCGGGGGAACACCGGGGAGCTGTTTTTT
few	.	TRBJ2-7	TRBV5-1	CASRRMWDEQYF	TGCGCCAGCAGGCGAATGTGGGACGAGCAGTACTTC
.	TRBD1	TRBJ2-7	TRBV7-2	CASSLVGAGGPYEQYF	TGTGCCAGCAGCTTAGTTGGGGCAGGGGGCCCCTACGAGCAGTACTTC
.	TRBD2	TRBJ2-7	TRBV2	CASSGSGGALYEQYF	TGTGCCAGCAGTGGTAGCGGGGGGGCTTTATACGAGCAGTACTTC
.	TRBD1	TRBJ2-4	TRBV5-5	CASSGTGTGGPKNIQYF	TGTGCCAGCAGCGGGACCGGGACAGGGGGCCCCAAAAACATTCAGTACTTC
.	TRBD1	TRBJ2-1	TRBV18	CASSPPAGGGEQFF	TGTGCCAGCTCACCTCCGGCAGGGGGCGGGGAGCAGTTCTTC
.	.	TRBJ2-5	TRBV5-6	CASHGWLGRETQYF	TGTGCCAGCCATGGGTGGTTAGGGCGGGAGACCCAGTACTTC
.	.	TRBJ1-6	TRBV6-1	CASRLSPGARSPLHF	TGTGCCAGCAGACTTTCCCCAGGGGCCCGTTCACCCCTCCACTTT
.	.	TRBJ1-2	TRBV7-2	CASSLTGVGVSYGYTF	TGTGCCAGCAGCTTAACGGGGGTCGGAGTTTCCTATGGCTACACCTTC
few	.	TRBJ2-7	TRBV5-7	CASSLPPGTSTYEQYF	TGTGCCAGCAGTCTCCCCCCCGGGACAAGTACCTACGAGCAGTACTTC
.	.	TRBJ2-1	TRBV6-5	CASSQGAEQFF	TGTGCCAGCAGTCAGGGAGCAGAGCAGTTCTTC
.	.	TRBJ1-4	TRBV11-1	CASSLSRGTNEKLFF	TGTGCCAGCAGCTTATCGAGGGGAACTAATGAAAAACTGTTTTTT
.	.	TRBJ1-5	TRBV6-1	CASSVQGPHSNQPQHF	TGTGCCAGCAGTGTCCAGGGGCCCCATAGCAATCAGCCCCAGCATTTT
.	TRBD1	TRBJ1-2	TRBV7-9	CASSLDRGYGYTF	TGTGCCAGCAGTCTAGACAGGGGGTATGGCTACACCTTC
.	TRBD1	TRBJ1-2	TRBV7-3	CASSVGQGRGYTF	TGTGCCAGCAGCGTAGGACAGGGACGGGGCTACACCTTC
.	.	TRBJ2-6	TRBV9	CASSAQTGSGANVLTF	TGTGCCAGCAGCGCCCAGACAGGATCTGGGGCCAACGTCCTGACTTTC